One and the same sample provided the 8 T cell receptor beta chains below, sequenced in a study of T-cell memory formation after mild COVID-19. TCRdb recomputed calls from the 5' RACE reads with MiXCR, one row per CDR3 protein. Among about 600,000 distinct CDR3 sequences, roughly 21% were seen once, and the ten largest hold roughly 9.1%. Specimen: PBMCs or a T cell subset sorted from them (not recorded which). All receptors derive from an adult woman who had mild COVID-19 (a few samples of this study predate the infection). Cell type and time point are not known.

This clonotype came up a few times. This sequence joins TRBV14 and TRBJ2-7; TRBD1 aligns across 7 bases. J gave up 0 bases and V 6 bases, and 2 bases lay outside the gene matches. Germline CDR1 is SGHDN and CDR2 is FVKESK. This CDR3 is 13 amino acids long. CDR3 sequence: CASRGQSSYEQYF. For the CDR3, the DNA is TGTGCCAGCAGGGGACAGAGCTCCTACGAGCAGTACTTC.

There are a few counts of this clonotype. The chain links TRBV4-1 to TRBJ1-1; D may be TRBD1 (6 bases). The CDR3 extends over 16 amino acids. Germline V gene lookup returns CDR1 MGHRA and CDR2 YSYEKL. V lost 1 base and J 2 bases, leaving 14 bases between the germline ends. CDR3 in amino acids: CASSQVLGQLNTEAFF. As DNA, the CDR3 is TGCGCCAGCAGCCAAGTTCTAGGACAGCTAAACACTGAAGCTTTCTTT.

This clonotype was seen many times. Germline is not matched at one junction end, which may reflect a read error. This chain uses TRBV7-3 with TRBJ1-5; D uncertain. The germline V gene has CDR1 SGHTA and CDR2 FQGTGA. The CDR3 totals 13 residues. The CDR3 DNA follows: TGTGCCAGCAGCCTAACAGCAGTCGAGCCCCAGCATTTT. It translates to CASSLTAVEPQHF.

The rearrangement joins TRBV18 to TRBJ1-3; D ambiguous. The CDR3 loop spans 19 amino acids. Trimming took 5 bases from V and 2 from J, leaving 25 bases between them. Germline CDR1 KGHSH, CDR2 LQKENI. Here the CDR3 reads CASSTNQPLSLGPGNTIYF. The CDR3 coding sequence is TGTGCCAGCTCAACAAACCAACCCCTCTCACTAGGACCTGGAAACACCATATATTTT.

The rearrangement links TRBV7-2 to TRBJ2-1; 7 bases agree with TRBD2. This CDR3 spans 14 amino acids. V lost 1 base and J lost 9; bases outside the gene matches: 6. CDR1 is SGHTA and CDR2 is FQGNSA in the germline V gene. In DNA form, the CDR3 reads TGTGCCAGCAGCTTAGACGGGGGGTCGGGTGAGCAGTTCTTC. Its translation is CASSLDGGSGEQFF.

This clonotype was counted at least ten times. V and J are TRBV5-5 and TRBJ1-1, with D hard to call. V was pared by 1 base and J by 0 bases, with 13 bases between. The CDR3 extends over 16 amino acids. Germline V gives CDR1 SGHKS, CDR2 YYEKEE (reference sequence). The CDR3 loop is CASSLTLYSVNTEAFF. For the CDR3, the DNA is TGTGCCAGCAGCTTGACTCTTTATTCGGTGAACACTGAAGCTTTCTTT.

The chain is built from TRBV29-1 and TRBJ2-1; 9 bases are shared with TRBD1. V trimming: 4 bases; J trimming: 7 bases; junction bases outside the gene matches: 5. The CDR3 extends over 13 amino acids. CDR1 is SQVTM, CDR2 ANQGSEA, per germline. CDR3 coding DNA: TGCAGCGTTGGCTACGGGACAGGGAATGAGCAGTTCTTC. This translates into CSVGYGTGNEQFF.

The V and J genes are TRBV30 and TRBJ2-1; TRBD2 matches at 9 bases. V shed 0 bases, J shed 9 bases, and the junction held 18 bases outside the gene matches. Germline CDR1 and CDR2: GTSNPN and SVGIG (reference sequence). This CDR3 has 18 residues. CDR3 protein: CAWSVSAGGPFLHGEQFF. The DNA for the CDR3 is TGTGCCTGGAGTGTATCGGCGGGGGGGCCCTTTCTACATGGTGAGCAGTTCTTC.